This note documents a single TCR beta chain sequence. Its antigen is unknown. A commercial ELISA kit detecting HCMV-specific IgG in serum was used to determine HCMV serostatus. Peripheral blood mononuclear cells were isolated from blood by Ficoll density gradient centrifugation. Sequencing instrument: Illumina HiSeq 2000. 5'RACE template switching, by which a universal primer site and unique molecular identifiers were added, was used to make TCR beta cDNA libraries. Synthesis of cDNA was primed from the TCR beta constant segment and was followed by two consecutive PCR amplification steps. In the authors' own workflow: MIGEC was used to demultiplex reads and group the reads by UMI, and MiTCR was used to assemble and quantify clonotypes. To exclude erroneous sequences, any TCR cDNA sequence not supported by at least two reads was discarded. The tcR package was used for downstream repertoire analysis, and clonotypes were matched across fractions by CDR3 nucleotide sequence plus V segment. Antigen specificity was annotated against VDJdb with VDJmatch, allowing one amino acid substitution in CDR3. With the reads reprocessed by TCRdb, a single entry stands for each CDR3 protein sequence and no DNA is reported. The V and J calls, along with clone size, are taken from TCRdb and not from the paper's own processing. In this sample's table one finds about 460,000 distinct CDR3 sequences. The ten largest clonotypes hold almost 1.5% of the sample.

This entry is derived from a study of T cells expressing NK-cell markers (TCRdb year 2020). About the investigation overall: Under 10 donors provided sorted CD3+CD56+NKG2C+, CD3+CD56+NKG2C- and CD3+CD56-NKG2C+ T-cell subsets, whose TCR beta-chain repertoires were profiled. Of the eight sequenced donors, seven were found to be HCMV-seropositive and one was found to be HCMV-seronegative. Libraries were sequenced as 2 x 150 bp reads on Illumina HiSeq 2000/2500, MiSeq or NextSeq. The study sequenced eight donors, all healthy volunteers chosen at random: three men and five women.

General study outcomes and caveats: Those dominant clonotypes were again the most abundant among CD3+CD56-NKG2C+ cells in a handful of donors, at 28.3-60.1%. Whether the expanded NKG2C-expressing T cell clones were specific for HCMV antigens was left unclear. In roughly 6 donors, the dominant CD3+CD56+NKG2C+ clonotypes were among the top 10 CD8+ clonotypes and accounted for about 1.0-7.5% of CD8+ T cells.

The receptor was isolated from a woman aged 45-60 years in good health. Donor details come from another sample of the same person, matched by shared clones. The sample consisted of blood T cells: a sorted CD56 or NKG2C T cell subset, CD4+ or CD8+ T cells, or bulk PBMC T cells (not recorded which).

CDR3 loop: CASSSDSTYTDTQYF. The sequence joins TRBV7-2 to TRBJ2-3; lacking DNA, the TRBD1 call made by TCRdb goes unchecked. From cysteine to phenylalanine, the CDR3 is 15 amino acids long. The DNA is not on file. From a lookup of the germline V gene, CDR1 and CDR2 are SGHTA and FQGNSA.